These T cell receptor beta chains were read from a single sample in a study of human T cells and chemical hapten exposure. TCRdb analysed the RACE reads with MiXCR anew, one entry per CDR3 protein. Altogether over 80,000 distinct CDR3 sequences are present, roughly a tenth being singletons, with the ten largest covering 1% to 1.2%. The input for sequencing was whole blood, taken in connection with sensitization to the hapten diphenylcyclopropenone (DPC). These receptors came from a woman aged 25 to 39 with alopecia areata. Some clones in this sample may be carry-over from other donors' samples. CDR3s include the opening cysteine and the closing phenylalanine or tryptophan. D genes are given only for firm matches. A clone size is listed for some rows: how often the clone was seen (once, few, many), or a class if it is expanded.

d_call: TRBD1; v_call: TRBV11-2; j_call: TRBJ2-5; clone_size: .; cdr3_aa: CASRQQGAETQYF; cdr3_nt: TGTGCCAGCAGGCAACAGGGGGCGGAGACCCAGTACTTC
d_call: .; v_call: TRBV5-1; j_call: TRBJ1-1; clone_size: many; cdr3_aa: CASSLDRNEAFF; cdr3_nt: TGCGCCAGCAGCTTGGATCGCAATGAAGCTTTCTTT
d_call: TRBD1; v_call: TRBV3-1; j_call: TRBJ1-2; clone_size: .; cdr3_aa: CASSGDREYGYTF; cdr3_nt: TGTGCCAGCAGCGGGGACAGGGAATATGGCTACACCTTC
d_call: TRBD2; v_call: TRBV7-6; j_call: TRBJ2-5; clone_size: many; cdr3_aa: CASSFGGGDFGTQYF; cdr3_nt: TGTGCCAGCAGCTTTGGCGGGGGGGACTTCGGGACCCAGTACTTC
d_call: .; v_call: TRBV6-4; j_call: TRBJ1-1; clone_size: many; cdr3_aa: CASSDSPGAMVAFF; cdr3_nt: TGTGCCAGCAGTGACTCCCCGGGGGCAATGGTAGCTTTCTTT
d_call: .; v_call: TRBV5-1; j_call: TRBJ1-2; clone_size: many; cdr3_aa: CASSLAGASVHGYTF; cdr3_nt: TGCGCCAGCAGCTTGGCCGGGGCATCCGTCCATGGCTACACCTTC
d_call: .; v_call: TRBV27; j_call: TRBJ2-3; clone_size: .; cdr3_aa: CASSTAGHTSTDTQYF; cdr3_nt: TGTGCCAGCAGTACTGCTGGACACACGAGCACAGATACGCAGTATTTT
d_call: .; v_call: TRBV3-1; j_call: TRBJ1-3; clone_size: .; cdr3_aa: CASSQALGNTIYF; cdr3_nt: TGTGCCAGCAGCCAAGCGCTGGGAAACACCATATATTTT
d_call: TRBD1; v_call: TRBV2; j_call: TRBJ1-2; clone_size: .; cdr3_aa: CASSEYPAGQTYGYTF; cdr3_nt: TGTGCCAGCAGTGAATACCCCGCGGGACAGACCTATGGCTACACCTTC
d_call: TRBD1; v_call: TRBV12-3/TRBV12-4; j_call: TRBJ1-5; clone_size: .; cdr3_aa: CASSAGGRQPQHF; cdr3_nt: TGTGCCAGCAGTGCAGGGGGCAGGCAGCCCCAGCATTTT
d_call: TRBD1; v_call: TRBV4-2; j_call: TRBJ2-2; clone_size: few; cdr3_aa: CVSSREDRGRSGELFF; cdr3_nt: TGTGTCAGCAGCCGAGAGGACAGGGGGCGATCCGGGGAGCTGTTTTTT
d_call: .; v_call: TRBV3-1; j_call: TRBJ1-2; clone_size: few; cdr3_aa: CASSQDFLSGGADYGYTF; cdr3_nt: TGTGCCAGCAGCCAAGACTTTCTCTCCGGGGGGGCAGACTATGGCTACACCTTC
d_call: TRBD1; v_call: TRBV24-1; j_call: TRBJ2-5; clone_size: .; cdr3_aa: CATSDLPRTGAETQYF; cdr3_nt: TGTGCCACCAGTGATTTGCCCCGGACAGGGGCCGAGACCCAGTACTTC
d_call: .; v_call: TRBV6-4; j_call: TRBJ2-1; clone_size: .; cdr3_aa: CASSDSASPHEQFF; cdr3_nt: TGTGCCAGCAGTGACTCTGCTAGCCCCCATGAGCAGTTCTTC
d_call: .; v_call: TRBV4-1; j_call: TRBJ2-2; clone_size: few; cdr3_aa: CASSQLGGMAGELFF; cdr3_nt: TGCGCCAGCAGCCAATTGGGGGGCATGGCCGGGGAGCTGTTTTTT
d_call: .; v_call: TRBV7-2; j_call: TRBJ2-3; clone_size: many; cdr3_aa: CASSNRDSTDTQYF; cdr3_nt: TGTGCCAGCAGCAACCGGGACAGCACAGATACGCAGTATTTT
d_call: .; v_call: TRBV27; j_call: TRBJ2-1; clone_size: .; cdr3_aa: CASSLSTSGYNEQFF; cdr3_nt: TGTGCCAGCAGTTTATCGACGAGCGGGTACAATGAGCAGTTCTTC
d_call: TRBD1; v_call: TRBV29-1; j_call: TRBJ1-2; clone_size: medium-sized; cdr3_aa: CSVGGTEGYTF; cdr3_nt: TGCAGCGTTGGAGGGACAGAAGGCTACACCTTC
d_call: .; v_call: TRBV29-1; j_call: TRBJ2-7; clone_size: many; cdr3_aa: CSVPTGSSYEQYF; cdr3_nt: TGCAGCGTCCCGACCGGGAGCTCCTACGAGCAGTACTTC
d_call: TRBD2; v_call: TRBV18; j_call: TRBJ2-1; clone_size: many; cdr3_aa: CASSPSFPGTSGKNEQFF; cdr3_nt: TGTGCCAGCTCACCATCCTTCCCCGGGACTAGCGGTAAGAATGAGCAGTTCTTC
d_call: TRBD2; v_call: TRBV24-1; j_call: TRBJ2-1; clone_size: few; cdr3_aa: CATSEDGTSGEQFF; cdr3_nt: TGTGCCACCAGTGAAGACGGGACTAGCGGTGAGCAGTTCTTC
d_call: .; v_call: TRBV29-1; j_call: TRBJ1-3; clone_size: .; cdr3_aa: CSVSSSGNTIYF; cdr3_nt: TGCAGCGTTAGTAGTTCTGGAAACACCATATATTTT
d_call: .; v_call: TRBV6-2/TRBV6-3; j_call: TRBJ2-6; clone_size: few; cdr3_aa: CASSPPGARSGANVLTF; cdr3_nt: TGTGCCAGCAGTCCCCCGGGGGCGCGGAGTGGGGCCAACGTCCTGACTTTC
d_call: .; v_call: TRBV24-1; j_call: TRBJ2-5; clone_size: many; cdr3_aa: CATSDVSAKETQYF; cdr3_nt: TGTGCCACCAGTGATGTGTCAGCCAAAGAGACCCAGTACTTC
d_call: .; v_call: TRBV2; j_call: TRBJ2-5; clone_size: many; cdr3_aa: CASSEAQISQETQYF; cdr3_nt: TGTGCCAGCAGTGAAGCGCAGATCAGCCAAGAGACCCAGTACTTC
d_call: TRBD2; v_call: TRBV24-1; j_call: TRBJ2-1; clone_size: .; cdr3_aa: CATRGTGTSYYNEQFF; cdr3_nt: TGTGCCACCAGGGGAACCGGGACTAGCTATTACAATGAGCAGTTCTTC
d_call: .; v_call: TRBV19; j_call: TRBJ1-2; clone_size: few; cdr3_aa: CASSLLTSNYGYTF; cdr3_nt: TGTGCCAGCAGCCTACTAACCTCCAACTATGGCTACACCTTC
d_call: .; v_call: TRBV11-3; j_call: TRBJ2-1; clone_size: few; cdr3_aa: CASSLESGSEQFF; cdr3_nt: TGTGCCAGCAGCTTAGAGTCCGGGTCGGAGCAGTTCTTC
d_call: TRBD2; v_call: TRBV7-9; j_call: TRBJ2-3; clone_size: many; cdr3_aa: CASSPSGLDTQYF; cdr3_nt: TGTGCCAGCAGTCCTAGCGGGTTGGATACGCAGTATTTT
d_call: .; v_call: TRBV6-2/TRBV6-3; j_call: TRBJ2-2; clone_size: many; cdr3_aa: CASRRLGTPNTGELFF; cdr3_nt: TGTGCCAGCAGGCGACTCGGGACACCCAACACCGGGGAGCTGTTTTTT
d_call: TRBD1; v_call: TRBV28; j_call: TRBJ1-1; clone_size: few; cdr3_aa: CASSLLTGEAFF; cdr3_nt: TGTGCCAGCAGCCTCCTGACAGGGGAAGCTTTCTTT
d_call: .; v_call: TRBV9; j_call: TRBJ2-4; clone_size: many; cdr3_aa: CASSVDQNIQYF; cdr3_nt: TGTGCCAGCAGCGTAGACCAAAACATTCAGTACTTC
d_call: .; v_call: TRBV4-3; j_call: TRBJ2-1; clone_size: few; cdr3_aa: CASSQDDRAMFF; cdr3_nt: TGCGCCAGCAGCCAAGATGACCGGGCGATGTTCTTC
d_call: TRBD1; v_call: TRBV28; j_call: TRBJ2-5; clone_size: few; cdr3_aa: CASSQGGDRGRETQYF; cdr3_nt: TGTGCCAGCAGTCAAGGGGGGGACAGGGGGCGAGAGACCCAGTACTTC
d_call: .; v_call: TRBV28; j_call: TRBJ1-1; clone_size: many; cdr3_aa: CASSFTRDEAFF; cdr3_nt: TGTGCCAGCAGTTTCACAAGGGATGAAGCTTTCTTT
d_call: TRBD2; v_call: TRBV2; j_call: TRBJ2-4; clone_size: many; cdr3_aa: CASRKREGLVKNIQYF; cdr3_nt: TGTGCCAGCAGGAAGCGGGAGGGCCTTGTTAAAAACATTCAGTACTTC
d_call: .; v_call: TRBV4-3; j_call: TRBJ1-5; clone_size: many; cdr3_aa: CASSPSGGGNQPQHF; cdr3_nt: TGCGCCAGCAGCCCCTCAGGAGGGGGAAATCAGCCCCAGCATTTT
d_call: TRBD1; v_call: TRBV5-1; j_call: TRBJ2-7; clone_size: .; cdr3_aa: CASSSQGFDEQYF; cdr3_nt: TGCGCCAGCAGCTCACAGGGGTTCGACGAGCAGTACTTC
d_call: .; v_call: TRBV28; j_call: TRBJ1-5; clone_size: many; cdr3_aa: CASSSRRLSNQPQHF; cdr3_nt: TGTGCCAGCAGTTCCAGGAGACTTAGCAATCAGCCCCAGCATTTT
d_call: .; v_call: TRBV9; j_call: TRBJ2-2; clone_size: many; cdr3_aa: CASSVEGLRGGELFF; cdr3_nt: TGTGCCAGCAGCGTAGAAGGTCTCAGGGGCGGGGAGCTGTTTTTT
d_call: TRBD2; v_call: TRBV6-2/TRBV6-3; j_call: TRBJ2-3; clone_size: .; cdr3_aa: CASSYSIAREVSDTQYF; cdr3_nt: TGTGCCAGCAGTTACTCGATTGCGCGGGAGGTTTCAGATACGCAGTATTTT
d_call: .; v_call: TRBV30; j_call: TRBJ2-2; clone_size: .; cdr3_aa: CAWDLGAGELFF; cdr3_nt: TGTGCCTGGGATCTGGGCGCCGGGGAGCTGTTTTTT
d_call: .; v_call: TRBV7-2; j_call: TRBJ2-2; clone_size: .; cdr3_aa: CASSLQGGHNTGELFF; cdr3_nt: TGTGCCAGCAGCTTGCAAGGAGGACATAACACCGGGGAGCTGTTTTTT
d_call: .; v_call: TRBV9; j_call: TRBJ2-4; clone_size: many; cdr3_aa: CASSVGYPNIQYF; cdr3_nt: TGTGCCAGCAGCGTCGGATATCCCAACATTCAGTACTTC
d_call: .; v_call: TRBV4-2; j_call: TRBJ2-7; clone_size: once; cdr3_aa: CASSQDPQPTYEQYF; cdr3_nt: TGTGCCAGCAGCCAAGACCCTCAGCCTACTTACGAGCAGTACTTC
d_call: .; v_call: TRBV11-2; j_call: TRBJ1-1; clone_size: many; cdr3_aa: CASSFGQPAEAFF; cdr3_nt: TGTGCCAGCAGCTTTGGGCAACCGGCTGAAGCTTTCTTT
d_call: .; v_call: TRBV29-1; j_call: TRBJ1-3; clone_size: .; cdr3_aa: CSVGGSGNTIYF; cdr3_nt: TGCAGCGTAGGGGGCTCTGGAAACACCATATATTTT
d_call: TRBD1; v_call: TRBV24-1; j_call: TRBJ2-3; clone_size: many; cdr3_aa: CATSDGQGVTDTQYF; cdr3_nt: TGTGCCACCAGTGACGGACAGGGGGTGACAGATACGCAGTATTTT
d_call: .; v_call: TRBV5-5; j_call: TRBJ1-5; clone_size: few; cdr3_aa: CASSFLGGNSNQPQHF; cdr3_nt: TGTGCCAGCAGCTTTTTGGGCGGGAATAGCAATCAGCCCCAGCATTTT
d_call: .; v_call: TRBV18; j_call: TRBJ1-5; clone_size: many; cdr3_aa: CASSPLQGSNQPQHF; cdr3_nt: TGTGCCAGCTCACCACTGCAGGGTAGCAATCAGCCCCAGCATTTT
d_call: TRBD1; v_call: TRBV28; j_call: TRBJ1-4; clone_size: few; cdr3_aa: CASGQGGLKKLFF; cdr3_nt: TGTGCCAGCGGACAGGGGGGATTGAAAAAACTGTTTTTT
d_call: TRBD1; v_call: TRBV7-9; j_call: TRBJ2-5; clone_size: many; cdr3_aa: CASSSTSGTGLRTQYF; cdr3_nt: TGTGCCAGCAGCAGTACCTCCGGGACAGGACTGAGGACCCAGTACTTC
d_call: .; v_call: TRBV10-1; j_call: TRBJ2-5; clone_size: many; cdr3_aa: CASSETRLGETQYF; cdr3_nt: TGCGCCAGCAGTGAGACTAGGCTGGGGGAGACCCAGTACTTC
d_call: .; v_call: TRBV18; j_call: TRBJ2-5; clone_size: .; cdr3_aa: CASSRDRSQGTQYF; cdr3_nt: TGTGCCAGCTCACGAGACAGGTCCCAGGGGACCCAGTACTTC
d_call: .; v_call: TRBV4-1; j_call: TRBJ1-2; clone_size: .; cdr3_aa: CASSQGVTNYGYTF; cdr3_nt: TGCGCCAGCAGCCAAGGGGTTACTAACTATGGCTACACCTTC
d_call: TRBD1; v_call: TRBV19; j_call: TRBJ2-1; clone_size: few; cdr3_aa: CASSDNGAGGSYNEQFF; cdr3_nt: TGTGCCAGTAGTGACAACGGCGCAGGGGGCTCCTACAATGAGCAGTTCTTC
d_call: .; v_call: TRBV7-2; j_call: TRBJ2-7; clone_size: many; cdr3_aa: CASSLSDSYEQYF; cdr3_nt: TGTGCCAGCAGCCTGTCGGACAGCTACGAGCAGTACTTC